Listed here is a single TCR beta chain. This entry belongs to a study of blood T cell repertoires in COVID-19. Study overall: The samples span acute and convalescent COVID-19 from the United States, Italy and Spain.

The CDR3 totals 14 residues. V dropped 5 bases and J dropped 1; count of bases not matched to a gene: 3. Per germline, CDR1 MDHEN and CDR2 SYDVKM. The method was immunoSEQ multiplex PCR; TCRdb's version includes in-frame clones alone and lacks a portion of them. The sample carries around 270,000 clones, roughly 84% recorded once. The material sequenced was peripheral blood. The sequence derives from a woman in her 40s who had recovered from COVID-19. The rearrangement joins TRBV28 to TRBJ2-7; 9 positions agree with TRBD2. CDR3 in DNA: TGTGCCAGCAGTGGTAGCGGGGGATCCTACGAGCAGTACTTC. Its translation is CASSGSGGSYEQYF.